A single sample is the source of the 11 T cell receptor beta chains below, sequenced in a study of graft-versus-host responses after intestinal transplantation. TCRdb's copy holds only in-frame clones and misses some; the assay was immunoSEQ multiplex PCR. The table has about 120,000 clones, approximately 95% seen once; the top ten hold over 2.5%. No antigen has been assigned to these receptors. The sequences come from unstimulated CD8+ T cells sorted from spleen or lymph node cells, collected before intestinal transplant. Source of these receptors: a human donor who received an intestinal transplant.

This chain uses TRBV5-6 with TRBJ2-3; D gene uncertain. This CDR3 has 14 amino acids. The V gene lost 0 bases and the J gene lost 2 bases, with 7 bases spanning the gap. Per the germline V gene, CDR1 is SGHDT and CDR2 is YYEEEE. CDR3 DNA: TGTGCCAGCAGCTTGGCGGACGCCACAGATACGCAGTATTTT. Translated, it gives CASSLADATDTQYF. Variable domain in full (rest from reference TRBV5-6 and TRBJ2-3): DAGVTQSPTHLIKTRGQQVTLRCSPKSGHDTVSWYQQALGQGPQFIFQYYEEEERQRGNFPDRFSGHQFPNYSSELNVNALLLGDSALYLCASSLADATDTQYFGPGTRLTVL.

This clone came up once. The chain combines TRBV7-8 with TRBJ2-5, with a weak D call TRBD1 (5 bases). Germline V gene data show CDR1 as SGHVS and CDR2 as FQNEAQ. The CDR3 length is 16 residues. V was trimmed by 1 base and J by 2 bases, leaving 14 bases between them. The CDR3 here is CASSLGPGLAQETQYF. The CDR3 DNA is TGTGCCAGCAGCTTAGGCCCAGGGTTGGCGCAAGAGACCCAGTACTTC.

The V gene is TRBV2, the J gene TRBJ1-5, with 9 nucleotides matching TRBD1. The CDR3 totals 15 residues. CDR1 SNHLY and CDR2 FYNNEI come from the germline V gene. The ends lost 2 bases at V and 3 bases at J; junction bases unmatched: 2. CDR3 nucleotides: TGTGCCAGCAGTGAATGGACAGGGGCCAATCAGCCCCAGCATTTT. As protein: CASSEWTGANQPQHF.

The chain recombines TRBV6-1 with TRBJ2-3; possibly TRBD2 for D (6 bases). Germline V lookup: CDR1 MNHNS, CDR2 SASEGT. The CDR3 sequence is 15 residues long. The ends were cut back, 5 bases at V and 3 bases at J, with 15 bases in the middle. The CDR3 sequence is CASSSDRGMTDTQYF. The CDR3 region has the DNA TGTGCCAGCAGTTCAGATCGCGGGATGACAGATACGCAGTATTTT.

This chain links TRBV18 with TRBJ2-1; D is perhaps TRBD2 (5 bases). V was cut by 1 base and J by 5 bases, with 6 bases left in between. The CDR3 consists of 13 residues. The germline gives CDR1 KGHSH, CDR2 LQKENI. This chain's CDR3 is CASSPRGDNEQFF. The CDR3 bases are TGTGCCAGCTCACCACGGGGAGACAATGAGCAGTTCTTC.

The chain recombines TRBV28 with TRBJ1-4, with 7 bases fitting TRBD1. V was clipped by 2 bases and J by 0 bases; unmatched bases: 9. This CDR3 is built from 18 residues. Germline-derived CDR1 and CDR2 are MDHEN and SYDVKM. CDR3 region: CASSLPWDSPTTNEKLFF. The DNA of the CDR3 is TGTGCCAGCAGTTTACCCTGGGACAGCCCCACAACTAATGAAAAACTGTTTTTT. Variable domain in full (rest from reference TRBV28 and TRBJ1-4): DVKVTQSSRYLVKRTGEKVFLECVQDMDHENMFWYRQDPGLGLRLIYFSYDVKMKEKGDIPEGYSVSREKKERFSLILESASTNQTSMYLCASSLPWDSPTTNEKLFFGSGTQLSVL.

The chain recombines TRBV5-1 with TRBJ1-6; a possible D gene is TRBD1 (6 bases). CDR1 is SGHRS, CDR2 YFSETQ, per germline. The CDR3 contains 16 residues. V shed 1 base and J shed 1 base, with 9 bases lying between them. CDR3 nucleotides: TGCGCCAGCAGCTTGACAGGGTCGTCCTATAATTCACCCCTCCACTTT. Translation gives CASSLTGSSYNSPLHF. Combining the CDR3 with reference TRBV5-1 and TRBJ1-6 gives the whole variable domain KAGVTQTPRYLIKTRGQQVTLSCSPISGHRSVSWYQQTPGQGLQFLFEYFSETQRNKGNFPGRFSGRQFSNSRSEMNVSTLELGDSALYLCASSLTGSSYNSPLHFGNGTRLTVT.

CDR3 nucleotides: TGTGCCAGCAGCTCCCGTCAGGGGGCGGGAACCGGGGAGCTGTTTTTT. This encodes CASSSRQGAGTGELFF. V is TRBV7-9 and J is TRBJ2-2; TRBD1 agrees at 8 bases. Germline CDR1 is SEHNR and CDR2 is FQNEAQ (reference sequence). The length of the CDR3 is 16 residues. Unmatched junction bases numbered 9, after V lost 4 bases and J lost 5 bases.

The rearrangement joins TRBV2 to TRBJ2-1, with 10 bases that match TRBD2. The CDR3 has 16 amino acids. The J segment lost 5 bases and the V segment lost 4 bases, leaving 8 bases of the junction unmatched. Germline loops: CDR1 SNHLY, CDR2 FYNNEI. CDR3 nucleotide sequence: TGTGCCAGCAGTGTGGATAGCGGGAGGTATCACAATGAGCAGTTCTTC. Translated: CASSVDSGRYHNEQFF.

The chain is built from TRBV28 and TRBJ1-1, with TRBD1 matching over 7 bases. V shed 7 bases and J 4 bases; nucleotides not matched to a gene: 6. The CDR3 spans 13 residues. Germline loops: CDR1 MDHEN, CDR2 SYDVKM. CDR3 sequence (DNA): TGTGCCAGCATAACGGACAGGTTCACTGAAGCTTTCTTT. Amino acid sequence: CASITDRFTEAFF.

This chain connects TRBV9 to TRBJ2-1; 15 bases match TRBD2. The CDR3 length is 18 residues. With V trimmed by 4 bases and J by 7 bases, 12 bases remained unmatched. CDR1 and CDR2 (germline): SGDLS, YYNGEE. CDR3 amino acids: CASSPVVGTSGRYNEQFF. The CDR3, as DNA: TGTGCCAGCAGCCCAGTAGTTGGGACTAGCGGGAGGTATAATGAGCAGTTCTTC.